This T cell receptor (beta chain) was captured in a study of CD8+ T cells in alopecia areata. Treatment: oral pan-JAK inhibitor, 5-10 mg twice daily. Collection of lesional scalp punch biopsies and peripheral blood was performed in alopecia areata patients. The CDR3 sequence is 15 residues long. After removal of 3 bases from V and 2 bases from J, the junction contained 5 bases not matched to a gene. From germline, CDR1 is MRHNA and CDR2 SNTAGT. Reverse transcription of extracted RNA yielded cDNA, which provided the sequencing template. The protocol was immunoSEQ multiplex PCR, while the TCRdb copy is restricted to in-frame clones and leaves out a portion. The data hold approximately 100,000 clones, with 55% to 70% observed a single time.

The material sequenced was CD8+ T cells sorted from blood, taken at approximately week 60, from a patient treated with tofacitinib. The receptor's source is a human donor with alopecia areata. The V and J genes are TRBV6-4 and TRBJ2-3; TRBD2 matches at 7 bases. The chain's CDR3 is CASSDGSGHTDTQYF. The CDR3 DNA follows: TGTGCCAGCAGTGATGGTAGCGGGCACACAGATACGCAGTATTTT.